The T cell receptor (beta chain) described here comes from a study of blood T cell repertoires in COVID-19. Overall study: Samples of COVID-19 (acute and convalescent) were obtained from the United States, Italy and Spain. In each case, the material was cDNA or gDNA derived from T cells, B-cell-depleted T cells, or PBMCs.

Germline values: CDR1 MNHEY, CDR2 SMNVEV (reference sequence). V was clipped by 5 bases and J by 6 bases, with 17 bases between them. The CDR3 covers 16 residues. Seattle patients were enrolled during active infection and followed longitudinally. This clone was seen only once. Authors' data handling: Reference gene primer amplification yielded estimated nucleated cell counts. TCRdb's copy holds only in-frame clones and misses some; the assay was immunoSEQ multiplex PCR. The V and J calls and clone size were taken over from that table, and D and trimming were inferred from the DNA. The sample consists of roughly 75,000 clones, approximately 86% of them appearing once.

This chain uses TRBV27 with TRBJ1-6; D may be TRBD1 (5 bases). This sequence was found in an older man with COVID-19, enrolled during active disease. The sequenced sample was peripheral blood. The CDR3 coding sequence is TGTGCCAGCAGTACCCTGGGAGGGGTGGGTAATTCACCCCTCCACTTT. As protein: CASSTLGGVGNSPLHF.